Presented here are 29 T cell receptor beta chains from one specimen sequenced in a study of T cell changes during pregnancy in multiple sclerosis (dated by TCRdb to about 2019). Libraries were constructed by the immunoSEQ multiplex PCR assay. This is the immuneACCESS table as TCRdb keeps it, with only in-frame sequences that have V and J called. A part of the clones is gone; compared with another copy, unresolved V genes explain less than half, and the rest is unexplained. The sample records roughly 64,000 clones, just under 95% of which are singletons. The top ten clones comprise approximately 1.5% of the sample. The sample here was peripheral blood, taken in the second trimester of pregnancy. The receptors derive from a female donor with multiple sclerosis, enrolled in a pregnancy study.

Of note for this clone: A much larger clone sits a single nucleotide away, making a read error possible. Other DNA sequences in this specimen translate into the identical CDR3. This rearrangement joins TRBV30 to TRBJ2-2; 8 nucleotides agree with TRBD1. The J segment lost 4 bases and the V segment lost 5 bases, leaving 9 bases of the junction unmatched. From germline, CDR1 is GTSNPN and CDR2 SVGIG (reference sequence). This CDR3 has 15 residues. DNA for the CDR3: TGTGCCTGGGGATGGGGACAGGTCTTCACCGGGGAGCTGTTTTTT. It encodes CAWGWGQVFTGELFF.

This sequence joins TRBV5-4 and TRBJ1-4; D uncertain. V was trimmed by 0 bases and J by 5 bases, leaving 11 bases between them. The germline gives CDR1 SGHNT, CDR2 YYREEE (reference sequence). The CDR3 extends over 15 amino acids. In DNA form, the CDR3 reads TGTGCCAGCAGCTTGGCCCTTACACCGAATGAAAAACTGTTTTTT. Its protein product is CASSLALTPNEKLFF.

This chain links TRBV5-1 with TRBJ2-3; TRBD2 matches 7 bases. Per the germline V gene, CDR1 is SGHRS and CDR2 is YFSETQ. The CDR3 is made up of 15 amino acids. V lost 2 bases, J lost 0 bases, and 3 bases stayed unmatched. The CDR3: CASSLLALSTDTQYF. DNA of the CDR3: TGCGCCAGCAGCTTACTAGCGTTGAGCACAGATACGCAGTATTTT.

The J gene is TRBJ1-2, the V gene TRBV9, with unresolved D. V was pared by 0 bases and J by 4 bases, with 10 bases between. This CDR3 comprises 14 residues. The germline CDR1 and CDR2 sequences are SGDLS and YYNGEE. The CDR3 protein is CASSVARGGYGYTF. CDR3 DNA sequence: TGTGCCAGCAGCGTAGCCCGGGGAGGCTATGGCTACACCTTC.

The CDR3 reads CASSLWAGLGDTEAFF. Written as DNA, the CDR3 is TGTGCCAGCAGTTTATGGGCCGGACTCGGAGACACTGAAGCTTTCTTT. The chain links TRBV27 to TRBJ1-1, with unresolved D. The CDR3 consists of 16 residues. Trimming took 1 base from V and 3 from J, leaving 15 bases between them. Germline-derived CDR1 and CDR2 are MNHEY and SMNVEV (reference sequence).

The chain links TRBV9 to TRBJ2-7; TRBD1 agrees at 8 bases. After removal of 0 bases from V and 5 bases from J, the junction contained 4 bases not matched to a gene. The germline V gene has CDR1 SGDLS and CDR2 YYNGEE. The CDR3 consists of 14 residues. CDR3 loop: CASSVEQGANEQYF. The CDR3 DNA is TGTGCCAGCAGCGTAGAGCAGGGGGCCAACGAGCAGTACTTC.

J is TRBJ2-1 and V is TRBV5-6; TRBD2 is a possible D gene (5 bases). V was pared by 4 bases and J by 0 bases, with 11 bases between. This CDR3 comprises 15 residues. Germline values: CDR1 SGHDT, CDR2 YYEEEE. DNA for the CDR3: TGTGCCAGCAGCCAAGTCGGGAACTCCTACAATGAGCAGTTCTTC. Its protein product is CASSQVGNSYNEQFF.

This clone has just a few counts. The CDR3 DNA sequence: TGTGCCAGCAGCTTAGATAGGGGGCGGGACGCCGAGCAGTACTTC. Encoded protein: CASSLDRGRDAEQYF. V gene TRBV7-9 combines with J gene TRBJ2-7; maybe TRBD1 (7 bases). V lost 1 base to trimming and J lost 6 bases, with 16 bases between them. The CDR3 runs to 15 residues. Germline lookup yields CDR1 SEHNR and CDR2 FQNEAQ (reference sequence).

This clone was detected a few times. The chain combines TRBV7-9 with TRBJ1-1; D is uncertain. V was clipped by 8 bases and J by 5 bases, with 9 bases between them. The germline V gene has CDR1 SEHNR and CDR2 FQNEAQ (reference sequence). The CDR3 length is 11 residues. This chain's CDR3 is CASFAGTEAFF. CDR3 bases: TGTGCCAGCTTTGCGGGGACTGAAGCTTTCTTT. Variable domain in full (rest from reference TRBV7-9 and TRBJ1-1): DTGVSQNPRHKITKRGQNVTFRCDPISEHNRLYWYRQTLGQGPEFLTYFQNEAQLEKSRLLSDRFSAERPKGSFSTLEIQRTEQGDSAMYLCASFAGTEAFFGQGTRLTVV.

This clone has only one observation. The rearrangement links TRBV2 to TRBJ2-1; 12 nucleotides agree with TRBD2. Germline CDR1 reads SNHLY; CDR2 reads FYNNEI. There are 15 residues in the CDR3. V was pared by 5 bases and J by 9 bases, with 8 bases of the junction left unmatched. CDR3: CASSRLAGVLSEQFF. CDR3 sequence (DNA): TGTGCCAGCAGTAGACTAGCGGGAGTTTTGTCTGAGCAGTTCTTC.

The rearrangement links TRBV28 to TRBJ2-3; D is possibly TRBD2 (6 bases). CDR1 MDHEN and CDR2 SYDVKM come from the germline V gene. Trimming pared 3 bases from V and 1 base from J, leaving 11 bases between. This CDR3 spans 15 amino acids. Written as DNA, the CDR3 is TGTGCCAGCAGTTTCCCTAGCGTACGCACAGATACGCAGTATTTT. This encodes CASSFPSVRTDTQYF.

This clone was seen only a few times. This chain joins TRBV5-5 and TRBJ1-1; D might be TRBD1 (5 bases). Per the germline V gene, CDR1 is SGHKS and CDR2 is YYEKEE (reference sequence). The CDR3 covers 16 residues. Deletions cut 4 bases from V and 5 bases from J, with 21 bases between. The chain's CDR3 is CASSPWGGGEGTEAFF. CDR3 sequence (DNA): TGTGCCAGCAGCCCGTGGGGGGGTGGGGAAGGAACTGAAGCTTTCTTT. The variable domain in full, completed from reference TRBV5-5 and TRBJ1-1, reads DAGVTQSPTHLIKTRGQQVTLRCSPISGHKSVSWYQQVLGQGPQFIFQYYEKEERGRGNFPDRFSARQFPNYSSELNVNALLLGDSALYLCASSPWGGGEGTEAFFGQGTRLTVV.

The chain carries TRBV29-1 and TRBJ2-7; 8 bases fit TRBD1. V dropped 2 bases and J dropped 2; count of bases not matched to a gene: 11. The CDR3 consists of 16 residues. Germline V gene lookup returns CDR1 SQVTM and CDR2 ANQGSEA. CDR3 loop: CSVESRGQVGPYEQYF. CDR3 coding DNA: TGCAGCGTTGAATCGAGGGGACAGGTGGGCCCCTACGAGCAGTACTTC.

The rearrangement links TRBV2 to TRBJ2-1, with a weak D call TRBD2 (6 bases). Germline values: CDR1 SNHLY, CDR2 FYNNEI. Between the trimmed V and J ends, which lost 6 bases and 2 bases, there was a span of 17 bases. The CDR3 consists of 16 residues. CDR3 sequence reads: CASSPYEGGTYNEQFF. The CDR3 bases are TGTGCCAGCAGCCCGTACGAGGGAGGAACCTACAATGAGCAGTTCTTC.

The CDR3 region is CASSSQGLGYEQYF. As DNA, the CDR3 is TGCGCCAGCAGCTCGCAGGGTTTAGGGTACGAGCAGTACTTC. The chain uses TRBV5-1 and TRBJ2-7; the D gene is possibly TRBD1 (5 bases). The V and J ends lost 3 bases and 4 bases respectively, with 14 bases between them. CDR1 is SGHRS and CDR2 is YFSETQ in the germline V gene. The CDR3 loop spans 14 amino acids.

The V gene is TRBV30, the J gene TRBJ1-4; D unclear. The V end lost 0 bases, the J end lost 8 bases, and 10 bases lay between the germline ends. Germline loops: CDR1 GTSNPN, CDR2 SVGIG (reference sequence). CDR3 size: 13 residues. The CDR3 DNA sequence: TGTGCCTGGAGTGTGGAGGGTGGGGAAAAACTGTTTTTT. This gives the protein CAWSVEGGEKLFF. The full variable domain, in which reference TRBV30 and TRBJ1-4 provide the parts outside the CDR3, is SQTIHQWPATLVQPVGSPLSLECTVEGTSNPNLYWYRQAAGRGLQLLFYSVGIGQISSEVPQNLSASRPQDRQFILSSKKLLLSDSGFYLCAWSVEGGEKLFFGSGTQLSVL.

This clone has a handful of counts. CDR3 sequence reads: CASARLAGGGDTQYF. CDR3 DNA sequence: TGTGCCAGTGCCAGACTAGCGGGAGGGGGAGATACGCAGTATTTT. The chain is built from TRBV6-4 and TRBJ2-3; 14 bases are a match to TRBD2. The CDR3 is 15 residues long. The V and J ends lost 9 bases and 5 bases, in that order; junction bases with no gene match: 7. The germline CDR1 and CDR2 sequences are MRHNA and SNTAGT.

This chain joins TRBV4-3 and TRBJ2-7, with 14 positions matching TRBD2. J gave up 5 bases and V 0 bases, and 6 bases lay outside the gene matches. CDR1 is LGHNA and CDR2 is YSLEER in the germline V gene. This CDR3 spans 17 amino acids. In DNA, the CDR3 is TGCGCCAGCAGCCAAGATACGGGACTAGCGGGAGTGAACGAGCAGTACTTC. The encoded protein is CASSQDTGLAGVNEQYF.

This sequence joins TRBV28 and TRBJ2-1, with a tentative D call TRBD2 (5 bases). V was clipped by 2 bases and J by 2 bases, with 7 bases between them. CDR1 and CDR2 from the germline V gene are MDHEN and SYDVKM. This CDR3 comprises 14 residues. The CDR3 protein is CASSLAGAYNEQFF. The CDR3 nucleotides read TGTGCCAGCAGTTTAGCGGGTGCCTACAATGAGCAGTTCTTC.

V and J are TRBV9 and TRBJ1-1, with D uncertain. Per the germline V gene, CDR1 is SGDLS and CDR2 is YYNGEE. The length of the CDR3 is 13 residues. V gave up 0 bases and J gave up 3 bases, with 6 bases separating them. The CDR3 nucleotides are TGTGCCAGCAGCGTAGTCTCGGACACTGAAGCTTTCTTT. Translated, it gives CASSVVSDTEAFF.

The gene calls are TRBV9 and TRBJ1-3; D is undetermined. V shed 0 bases and J shed 0 bases, with 4 bases lying between them. The CDR3 spans 14 residues. The V gene's germline CDR1 is SGDLS and CDR2 YYNGEE. Here the CDR3 reads CASSVASSGNTIYF. CDR3 nucleotide sequence: TGTGCCAGCAGCGTAGCCAGCTCTGGAAACACCATATATTTT. Combining the CDR3 with reference TRBV9 and TRBJ1-3 gives the whole variable domain DSGVTQTPKHLITATGQRVTLRCSPRSGDLSVYWYQQSLDQGLQFLIQYYNGEERAKGNILERFSAQQFPDLHSELNLSSLELGDSALYFCASSVASSGNTIYFGEGSWLTVV.

The chain is built from TRBV10-3 and TRBJ1-1, with D perhaps TRBD1 (6 bases). CDR1 is ENHRY, CDR2 SYGVKD, per germline. V dropped 6 bases and J dropped 4 bases, with 15 bases sitting between them. This CDR3 region has 14 residues. The CDR3 here is CAIRNTGLGTEAFF. The CDR3 DNA follows: TGTGCCATCAGGAACACAGGGTTGGGCACTGAAGCTTTCTTT.

The CDR3: CASSLYQGGNTEAFF. The CDR3 region has the DNA TGTGCCAGCAGTTTATATCAGGGGGGGAACACTGAAGCTTTCTTT. The chain couples TRBV28 to TRBJ1-1, with 7 bases fitting TRBD1. The CDR3 has 15 amino acids. The junction had 3 bases not matched to a gene; V was cut back by 1 base and J by 1 base. Germline V lookup: CDR1 MDHEN, CDR2 SYDVKM.

J is TRBJ1-5 and V is TRBV18; possible D gene TRBD1, 6 bases. The CDR3 is 15 residues long. Germline V CDR1 and CDR2: KGHSH, LQKENI. The germline V and J ends were trimmed by 3 bases and 0 bases, with 9 bases remaining between them. In DNA, the CDR3 is TGTGCCAGCTCACCTGGGGACAATAGCAATCAGCCCCAGCATTTT. Translating gives CASSPGDNSNQPQHF.

This clone has only a few counts. The rearrangement joins TRBV2 to TRBJ2-3; a weak D match, TRBD2 (5 bases). Germline lookup yields CDR1 SNHLY and CDR2 FYNNEI. The length of the CDR3 is 14 residues. Trimming pared 8 bases from V and 2 bases from J, leaving 14 bases between. The DNA for the CDR3 is TGTGCCAGCGGTCTAGCAGGTATCACAGATACGCAGTATTTT. Its translation is CASGLAGITDTQYF.

The V gene is TRBV10-2, the J gene TRBJ1-1, with 7 bases that match TRBD1. The V and J ends lost 6 bases and 1 base, in that order; junction bases with no gene match: 5. The CDR3 is made up of 14 amino acids. From germline, CDR1 is WSHSY and CDR2 SAAADI. The CDR3 reads CASSEQGGNTEAFF. The CDR3, as DNA: TGCGCCAGCAGCGAGCAGGGGGGGAACACTGAAGCTTTCTTT.

The chain recombines TRBV7-9 with TRBJ2-7; 7 bases align to TRBD1. The CDR3 spans 14 residues. The V and J ends lost 5 bases and 4 bases, in that order; junction bases with no gene match: 8. CDR1 is SEHNR, CDR2 FQNEAQ, per germline (reference sequence). The CDR3 reads CASSGTGTDYEQYF. CDR3 DNA sequence: TGTGCCAGCAGCGGCACCGGGACAGATTACGAGCAGTACTTC.

The chain recombines TRBV11-2 with TRBJ2-1; 11 bases match TRBD2. V dropped 5 bases and J dropped 3; count of bases not matched to a gene: 0. The CDR3 is 14 amino acids. The germline gives CDR1 SGHAT, CDR2 FQNNGV. The CDR3 protein is CASSGTSGYNEQFF. CDR3 DNA: TGTGCCAGCAGCGGGACTAGCGGCTACAATGAGCAGTTCTTC.

V usage is TRBV6-4 and J usage is TRBJ2-7, with a weak D call TRBD2 (6 bases). In germline, CDR1 is MRHNA, CDR2 SNTAGT. The V gene lost 4 bases and the J gene lost 3 bases, with 13 bases spanning the gap. The CDR3 length is 14 residues. The CDR3 DNA sequence: TGTGCCAGCAGTGGGGGGGACTCCAACTACGAGCAGTACTTC. This translates into CASSGGDSNYEQYF.